This TCR beta chain appears in the sequencing data of a study of cytomegalovirus exposure and HLA in healthy donors. PCR amplification relied on 60 Vbeta primers (plus 13 Jbeta primers). The method was immunoSEQ multiplex PCR; TCRdb's version includes in-frame clones alone and lacks a portion of them. The data show some 180,000 clones, 70% to 90% seen once. Germline CDR1 reads MNHNY; CDR2 reads SVGAGI (reference sequence). CDR3 size: 14 residues. Concerning this clone itself: The junction departs from germline at one end; a sequencing error may be responsible.

Sequenced sample: PBMCs. The chain uses TRBV6-6 and TRBJ1-2; tentative D call: TRBD1 (5 bases). The TCR sequence derives from a man under 40 in good health and CMV-seropositive. CDR3 sequence (DNA): TGTGCCGGCAGTCTTAACAGGAACCTCTATGGCTACACCTTC. Translation: CAGSLNRNLYGYTF.